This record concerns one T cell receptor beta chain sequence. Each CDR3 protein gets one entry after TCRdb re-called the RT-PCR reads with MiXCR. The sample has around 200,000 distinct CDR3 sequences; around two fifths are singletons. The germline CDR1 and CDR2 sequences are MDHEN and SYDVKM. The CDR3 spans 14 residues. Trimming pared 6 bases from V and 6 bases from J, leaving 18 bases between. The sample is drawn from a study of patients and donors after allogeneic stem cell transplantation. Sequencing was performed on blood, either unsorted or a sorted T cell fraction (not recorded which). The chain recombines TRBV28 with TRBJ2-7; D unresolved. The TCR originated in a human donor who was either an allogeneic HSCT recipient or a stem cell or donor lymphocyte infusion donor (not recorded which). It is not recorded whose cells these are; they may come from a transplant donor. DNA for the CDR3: TGTGCCAGCAGCCGCGCCTTAGAGATTGTCGAGCAGTACTTC. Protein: CASSRALEIVEQYF. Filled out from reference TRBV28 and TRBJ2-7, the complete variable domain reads DVKVTQSSRYLVKRTGEKVFLECVQDMDHENMFWYRQDPGLGLRLIYFSYDVKMKEKGDIPEGYSVSREKKERFSLILESASTNQTSMYLCASSRALEIVEQYFGPGTRLTVT.